The source of this TCR beta chain is a study of response to subunit inactivated influenza vaccine. Study-wide results and limits: With each seasonal influenza vaccination, the authors suggested, few new T cells are recruited.

TCRdb analysed the RT-PCR reads with MiXCR anew, one entry per CDR3 protein. Among about 520,000 distinct CDR3 sequences, 25% were seen once, and the ten largest hold approximately 1.9%. This clonotype was seen repeatedly, ten times or more. The target antigen is unknown. There are 16 residues in the CDR3. Trimming removed 6 bases from V and 0 bases from J; junction bases left unmatched: 3. Germline CDR1 is MGHRA and CDR2 is YSYEKL. The TCR sequence derives from a man aged 45 to 65 who received an inactivated influenza vaccine. Sequencing used CD4+ T cells sorted from PBMCs, obtained 4 to 6 days after vaccination. This rearrangement joins TRBV4-1 to TRBJ2-5; 14 bases line up with TRBD2. The CDR3 bases are TGCGCCAGCAGAGGGACTAGCGGGGGAGACCAAGAGACCCAGTACTTC. Its protein is CASRGTSGGDQETQYF.